The subject of this entry is one TCR beta chain. Original data processing: The authors estimated nucleated cell counts from reference gene primer amplification. Clones were sequenced by immunoSEQ multiplex PCR, and TCRdb holds only the in-frame ones, with some missing. The V and J calls and clone size were taken over from that table, and D and trimming were inferred from the DNA. The sample lists 130,000 to 150,000 clones; approximately 84% were seen once. The data stem from a study of blood T cell repertoires in COVID-19. Study information: COVID-19 samples collected from the United States, Italy and Spain covered acute and convalescent phases. Sample material is recorded as cDNA or gDNA derived from T cells, B-cell-depleted T cells, or PBMCs.

The CDR3 has 13 residues. The germline V and J ends were trimmed by 4 bases and 8 bases, with 14 bases remaining between them. CDR1 and CDR2 (germline): MDHEN, SYDVKM. This clonotype was obtained from a human donor in a cohort sampled during active COVID-19. The sample taken for sequencing was peripheral blood. This rearrangement joins TRBV28 to TRBJ1-2; the D gene is possibly TRBD1 (6 bases). The CDR3 nucleotides read TGTGCCAGCAGTTCGACGACAGGAAAGGGCTACACCTTC. It is translated as CASSSTTGKGYTF.